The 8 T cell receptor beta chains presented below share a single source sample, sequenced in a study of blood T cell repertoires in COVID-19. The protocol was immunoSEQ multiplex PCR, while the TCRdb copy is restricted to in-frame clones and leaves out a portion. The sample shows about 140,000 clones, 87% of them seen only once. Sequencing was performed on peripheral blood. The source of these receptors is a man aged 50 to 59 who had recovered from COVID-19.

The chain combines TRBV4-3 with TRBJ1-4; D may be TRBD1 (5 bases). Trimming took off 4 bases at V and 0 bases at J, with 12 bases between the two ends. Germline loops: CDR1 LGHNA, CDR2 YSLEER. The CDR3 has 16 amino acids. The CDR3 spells CASSPWLGATNEKLFF. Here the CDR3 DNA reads TGCGCCAGCAGCCCGTGGTTAGGGGCAACTAATGAAAAACTGTTTTTT.

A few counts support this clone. The CDR3 region has the DNA TGTGCCAGCAGCTCAGTAGTAGCGGGGGCCCACGAGCAGTTCTTC. Amino acids: CASSSVVAGAHEQFF. The rearrangement joins TRBV7-2 to TRBJ2-1; 9 nucleotides match TRBD2. Germline V gene lookup returns CDR1 SGHTA and CDR2 FQGNSA. Trimming removed 4 bases from V and 10 bases from J; junction bases left unmatched: 11. CDR3 size: 15 residues.

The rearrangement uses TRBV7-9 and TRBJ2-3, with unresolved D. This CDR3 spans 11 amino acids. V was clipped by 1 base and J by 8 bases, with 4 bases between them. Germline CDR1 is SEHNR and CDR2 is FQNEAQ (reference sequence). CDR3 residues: CASSLDGTQYF. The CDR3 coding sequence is TGTGCCAGCAGCTTAGACGGTACGCAGTATTTT. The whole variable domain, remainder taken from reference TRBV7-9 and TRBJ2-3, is DTGVSQNPRHKITKRGQNVTFRCDPISEHNRLYWYRQTLGQGPEFLTYFQNEAQLEKSRLLSDRFSAERPKGSFSTLEIQRTEQGDSAMYLCASSLDGTQYFGPGTRLTVL.

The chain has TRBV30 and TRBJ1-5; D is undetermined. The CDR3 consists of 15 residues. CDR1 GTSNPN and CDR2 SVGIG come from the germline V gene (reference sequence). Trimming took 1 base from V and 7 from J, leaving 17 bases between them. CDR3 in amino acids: CAWSAHRASGQPQHF. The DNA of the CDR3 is TGTGCCTGGAGTGCCCACCGGGCCTCGGGGCAGCCCCAGCATTTT. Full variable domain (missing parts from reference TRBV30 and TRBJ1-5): SQTIHQWPATLVQPVGSPLSLECTVEGTSNPNLYWYRQAAGRGLQLLFYSVGIGQISSEVPQNLSASRPQDRQFILSSKKLLLSDSGFYLCAWSAHRASGQPQHFGDGTRLSIL.

The CDR3 nucleotides are TGTGCCAGCAGCTTAACCCCTGACAGCACGCTTGGGGGCTACACCTTC. Amino acids: CASSLTPDSTLGGYTF. The chain has TRBV7-6 and TRBJ1-2, with TRBD1 as a possible D gene (5 bases). Germline V gene lookup returns CDR1 SGHVS and CDR2 FNYEAQ. Between the trimmed V and J ends, which lost 2 bases and 8 bases, there was a span of 21 bases. The CDR3 sequence is 16 residues long. Drawing the rest from reference TRBV7-6 and TRBJ1-2, the complete variable domain is GAGVSQSPRYKVTKRGQDVALRCDPISGHVSLYWYRQALGQGPEFLTYFNYEAQQDKSGLPNDRFSAERPEGSISTLTIQRTEQRDSAMYRCASSLTPDSTLGGYTFGSGTRLTVV.

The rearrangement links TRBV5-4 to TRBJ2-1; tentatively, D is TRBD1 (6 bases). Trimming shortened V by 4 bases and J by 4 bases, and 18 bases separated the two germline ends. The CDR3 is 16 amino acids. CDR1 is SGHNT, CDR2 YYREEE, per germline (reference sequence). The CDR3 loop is CASSPERQASYNEQFF. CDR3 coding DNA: TGTGCCAGCAGCCCTGAAAGACAGGCGAGTTACAATGAGCAGTTCTTC.

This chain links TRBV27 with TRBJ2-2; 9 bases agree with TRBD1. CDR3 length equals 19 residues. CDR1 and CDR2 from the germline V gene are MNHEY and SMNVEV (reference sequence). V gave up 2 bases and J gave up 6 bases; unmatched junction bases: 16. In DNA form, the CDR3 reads TGTGCCAGCAGTTTAGGGAGTTTCTGGGGGACAGGGTTCGCCGGGGAGCTGTTTTTT. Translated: CASSLGSFWGTGFAGELFF.

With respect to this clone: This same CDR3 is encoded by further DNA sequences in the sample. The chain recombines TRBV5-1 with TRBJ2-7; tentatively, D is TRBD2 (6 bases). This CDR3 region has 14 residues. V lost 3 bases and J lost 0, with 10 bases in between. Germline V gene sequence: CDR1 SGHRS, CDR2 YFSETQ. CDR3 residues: CASSSGTGSYEQYF. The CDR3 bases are TGCGCCAGCAGCTCCGGGACTGGCTCCTACGAGCAGTACTTC. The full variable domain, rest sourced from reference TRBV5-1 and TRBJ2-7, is KAGVTQTPRYLIKTRGQQVTLSCSPISGHRSVSWYQQTPGQGLQFLFEYFSETQRNKGNFPGRFSGRQFSNSRSEMNVSTLELGDSALYLCASSSGTGSYEQYFGPGTRLTVT.